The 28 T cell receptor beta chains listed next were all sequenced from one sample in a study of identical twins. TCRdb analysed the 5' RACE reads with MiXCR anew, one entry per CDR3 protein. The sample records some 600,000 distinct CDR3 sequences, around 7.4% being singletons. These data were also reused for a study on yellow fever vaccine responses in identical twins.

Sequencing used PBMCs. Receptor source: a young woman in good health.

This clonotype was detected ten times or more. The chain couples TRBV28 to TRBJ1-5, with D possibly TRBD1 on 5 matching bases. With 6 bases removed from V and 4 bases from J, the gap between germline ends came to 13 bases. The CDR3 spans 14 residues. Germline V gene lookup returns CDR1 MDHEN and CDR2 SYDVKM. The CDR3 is CASRNQGPNQPQHF. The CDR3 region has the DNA TGTGCCAGCAGAAATCAGGGCCCTAATCAGCCCCAGCATTTT.

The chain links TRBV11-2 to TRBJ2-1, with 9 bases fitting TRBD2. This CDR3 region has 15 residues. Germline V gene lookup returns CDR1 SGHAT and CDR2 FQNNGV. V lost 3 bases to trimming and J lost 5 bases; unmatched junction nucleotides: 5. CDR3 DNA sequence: TGTGCCAGCAGCTTGATAGCGGGAGTTAACAATGAGCAGTTCTTC. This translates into CASSLIAGVNNEQFF.

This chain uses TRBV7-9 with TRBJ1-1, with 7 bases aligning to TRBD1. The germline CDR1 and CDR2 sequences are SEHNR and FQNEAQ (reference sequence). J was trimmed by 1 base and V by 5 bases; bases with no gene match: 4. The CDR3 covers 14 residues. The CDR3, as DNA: TGTGCCAGCAGCACCTGGACAGGGAACACTGAAGCTTTCTTT. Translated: CASSTWTGNTEAFF.

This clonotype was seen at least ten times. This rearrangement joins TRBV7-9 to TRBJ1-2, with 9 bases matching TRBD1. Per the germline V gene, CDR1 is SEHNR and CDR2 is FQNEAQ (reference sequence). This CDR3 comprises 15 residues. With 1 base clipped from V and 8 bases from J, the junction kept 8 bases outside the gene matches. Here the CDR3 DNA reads TGTGCCAGCAGCTTAGAGGGGACAGGGAAGCTGGGCTACACCTTC. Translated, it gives CASSLEGTGKLGYTF. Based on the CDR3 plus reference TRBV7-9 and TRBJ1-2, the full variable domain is DTGVSQNPRHKITKRGQNVTFRCDPISEHNRLYWYRQTLGQGPEFLTYFQNEAQLEKSRLLSDRFSAERPKGSFSTLEIQRTEQGDSAMYLCASSLEGTGKLGYTFGSGTRLTVV.

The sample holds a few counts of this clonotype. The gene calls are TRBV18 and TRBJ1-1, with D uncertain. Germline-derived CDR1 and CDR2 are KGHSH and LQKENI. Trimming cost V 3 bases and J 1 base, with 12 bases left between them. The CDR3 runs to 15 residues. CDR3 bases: TGTGCCAGCTCACCGGTAAAAAACGGGAACACTGAAGCTTTCTTT. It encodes CASSPVKNGNTEAFF.

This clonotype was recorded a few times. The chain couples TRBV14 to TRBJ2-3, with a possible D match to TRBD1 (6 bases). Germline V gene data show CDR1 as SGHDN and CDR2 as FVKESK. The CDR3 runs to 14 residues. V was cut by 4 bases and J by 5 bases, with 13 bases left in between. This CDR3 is CASSPYRVEDTQYF. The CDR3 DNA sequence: TGTGCCAGCAGCCCCTACAGGGTTGAAGATACGCAGTATTTT.

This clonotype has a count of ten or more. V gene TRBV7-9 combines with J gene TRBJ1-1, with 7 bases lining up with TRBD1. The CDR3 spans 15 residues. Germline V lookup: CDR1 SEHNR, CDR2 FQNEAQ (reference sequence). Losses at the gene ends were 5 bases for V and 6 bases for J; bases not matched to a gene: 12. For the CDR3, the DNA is TGTGCCAGCAGCCCCGGGACAGCCCAGGGCCCTGAAGCTTTCTTT. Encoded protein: CASSPGTAQGPEAFF.

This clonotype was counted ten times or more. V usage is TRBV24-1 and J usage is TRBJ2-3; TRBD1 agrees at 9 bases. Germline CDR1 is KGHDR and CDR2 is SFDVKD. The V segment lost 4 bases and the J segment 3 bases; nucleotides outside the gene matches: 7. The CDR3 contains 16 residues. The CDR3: CATSDSGTGRTDTQYF. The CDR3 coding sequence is TGTGCCACCAGTGACTCCGGGACAGGGAGAACAGATACGCAGTATTTT.

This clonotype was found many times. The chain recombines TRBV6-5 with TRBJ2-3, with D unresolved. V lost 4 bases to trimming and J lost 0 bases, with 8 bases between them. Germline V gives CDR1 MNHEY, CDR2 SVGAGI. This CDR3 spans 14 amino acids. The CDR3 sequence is CASSSSSSTDTQYF. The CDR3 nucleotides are TGTGCCAGCAGTTCGTCGTCTAGCACAGATACGCAGTATTTT.

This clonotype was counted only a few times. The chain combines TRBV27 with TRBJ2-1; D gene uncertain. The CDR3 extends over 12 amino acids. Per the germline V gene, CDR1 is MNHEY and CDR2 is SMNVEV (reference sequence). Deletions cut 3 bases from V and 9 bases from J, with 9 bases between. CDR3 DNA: TGTGCCAGCAGTTTTCCGCATTCTGAGCAGTTCTTC. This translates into CASSFPHSEQFF.

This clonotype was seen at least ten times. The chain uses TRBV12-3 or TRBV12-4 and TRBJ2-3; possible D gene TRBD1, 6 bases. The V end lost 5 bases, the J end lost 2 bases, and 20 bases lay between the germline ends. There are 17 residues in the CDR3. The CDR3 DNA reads TGTGCCAGCAGTCCCTCTATCGTCTGGGACACCACAGATACGCAGTATTTT. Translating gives CASSPSIVWDTTDTQYF.

CDR3 protein: CASSGSSGTDTQYF. CDR3 nucleotide sequence: TGTGCCAGCAGTGGTTCTAGCGGGACAGATACGCAGTATTTT. The chain recombines TRBV2 with TRBJ2-3, with 8 bases that match TRBD2. The V segment lost 4 bases and the J segment 3 bases; nucleotides outside the gene matches: 3. The CDR3 has 14 residues. Germline-derived CDR1 and CDR2 are SNHLY and FYNNEI.

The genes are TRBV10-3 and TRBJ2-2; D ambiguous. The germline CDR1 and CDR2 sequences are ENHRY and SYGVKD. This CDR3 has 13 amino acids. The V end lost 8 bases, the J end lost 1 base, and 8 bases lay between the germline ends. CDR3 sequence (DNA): TGTGCCATCGGGCCAGTGAACACCGGGGAGCTGTTTTTT. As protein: CAIGPVNTGELFF.

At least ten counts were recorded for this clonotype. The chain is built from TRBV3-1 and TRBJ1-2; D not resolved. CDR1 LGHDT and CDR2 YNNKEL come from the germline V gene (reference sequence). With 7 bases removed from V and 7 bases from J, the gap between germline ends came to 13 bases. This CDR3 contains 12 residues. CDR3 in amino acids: CASTSGVSGYTF. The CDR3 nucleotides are TGTGCCAGCACCTCCGGAGTAAGTGGCTACACCTTC.

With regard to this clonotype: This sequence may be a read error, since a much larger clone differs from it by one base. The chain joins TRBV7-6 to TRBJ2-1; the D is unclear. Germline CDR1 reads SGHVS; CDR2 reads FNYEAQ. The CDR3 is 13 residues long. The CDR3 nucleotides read TGTGCCAGCAGCTCTATACGCGACAATGAGCAGATCTTC. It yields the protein CASSSIRDNEQIF.

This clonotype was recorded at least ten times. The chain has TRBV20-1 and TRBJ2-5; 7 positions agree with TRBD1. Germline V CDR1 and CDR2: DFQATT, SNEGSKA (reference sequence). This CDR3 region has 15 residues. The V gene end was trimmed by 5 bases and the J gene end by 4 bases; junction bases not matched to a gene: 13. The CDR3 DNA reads TGCAGTGCTCTCGACAGGGATTGGGCCCGAGAGACCCAGTACTTC. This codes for CSALDRDWARETQYF.

Here the CDR3 DNA reads TGTGCCAGCAGCCAAGCGGCGGGGCGAATAACCTACAATGAGCAGTTCTTC. It translates to CASSQAAGRITYNEQFF. The chain uses TRBV3-1 and TRBJ2-1; weak D call: TRBD2 (6 bases). Deletions cut 1 base from V and 2 bases from J, with 15 bases between. The CDR3 contains 17 residues. The V gene's germline CDR1 is LGHDT and CDR2 YNNKEL (reference sequence).

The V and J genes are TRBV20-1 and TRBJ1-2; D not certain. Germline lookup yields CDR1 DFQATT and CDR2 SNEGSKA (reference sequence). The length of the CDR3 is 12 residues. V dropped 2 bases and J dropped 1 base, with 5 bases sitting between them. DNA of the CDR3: TGCAGTGCTAGACAGATTAACTATGGCTACACCTTC. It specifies CSARQINYGYTF.

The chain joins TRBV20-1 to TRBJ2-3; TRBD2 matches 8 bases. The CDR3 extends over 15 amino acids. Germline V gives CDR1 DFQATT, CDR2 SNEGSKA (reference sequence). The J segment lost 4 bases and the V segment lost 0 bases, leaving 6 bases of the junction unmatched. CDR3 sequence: CSARDPPGGADTQYF. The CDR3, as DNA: TGCAGTGCTAGAGATCCCCCGGGGGGGGCAGATACGCAGTATTTT.

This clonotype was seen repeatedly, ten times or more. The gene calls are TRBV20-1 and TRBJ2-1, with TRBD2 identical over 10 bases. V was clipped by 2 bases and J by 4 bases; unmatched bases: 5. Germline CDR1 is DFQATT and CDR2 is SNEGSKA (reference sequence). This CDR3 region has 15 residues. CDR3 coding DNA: TGCAGTGCTAGAAATCTAGCGGGAGTTTACAATGAGCAGTTCTTC. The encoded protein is CSARNLAGVYNEQFF.

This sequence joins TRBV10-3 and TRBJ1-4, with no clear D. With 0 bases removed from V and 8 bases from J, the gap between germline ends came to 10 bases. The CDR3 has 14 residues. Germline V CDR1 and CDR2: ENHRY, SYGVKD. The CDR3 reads CAISESISREKLFF. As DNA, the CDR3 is TGTGCCATCAGTGAGTCGATTTCGAGGGAAAAACTGTTTTTT.

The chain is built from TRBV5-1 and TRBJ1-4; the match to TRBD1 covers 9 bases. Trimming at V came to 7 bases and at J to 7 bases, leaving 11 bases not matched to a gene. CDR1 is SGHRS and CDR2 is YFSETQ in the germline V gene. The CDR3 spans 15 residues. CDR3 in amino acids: CASRWEGDRAEKLFF. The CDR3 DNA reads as TGCGCCAGCCGATGGGAAGGGGACAGGGCTGAAAAACTGTTTTTT.

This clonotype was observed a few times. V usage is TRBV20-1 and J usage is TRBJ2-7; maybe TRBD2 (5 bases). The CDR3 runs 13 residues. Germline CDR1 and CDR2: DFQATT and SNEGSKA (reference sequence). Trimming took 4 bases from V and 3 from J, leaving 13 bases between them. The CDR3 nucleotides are TGCAGTGCTATCGGGGAACACAACTACGAGCAGTACGTC. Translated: CSAIGEHNYEQYV.

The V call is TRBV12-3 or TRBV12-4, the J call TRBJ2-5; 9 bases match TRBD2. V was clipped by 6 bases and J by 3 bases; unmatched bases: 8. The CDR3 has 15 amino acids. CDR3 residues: CASSFASGIEETQYF. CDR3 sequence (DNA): TGTGCCAGCAGCTTCGCTAGCGGGATTGAAGAGACCCAGTACTTC.

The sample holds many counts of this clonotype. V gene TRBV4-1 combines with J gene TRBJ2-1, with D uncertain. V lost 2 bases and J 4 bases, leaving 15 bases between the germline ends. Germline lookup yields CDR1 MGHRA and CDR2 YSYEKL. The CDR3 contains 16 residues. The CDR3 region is CASSQLDLLVYNEQFF. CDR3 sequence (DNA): TGCGCCAGCAGCCAACTGGACCTTCTAGTATACAATGAGCAGTTCTTC.

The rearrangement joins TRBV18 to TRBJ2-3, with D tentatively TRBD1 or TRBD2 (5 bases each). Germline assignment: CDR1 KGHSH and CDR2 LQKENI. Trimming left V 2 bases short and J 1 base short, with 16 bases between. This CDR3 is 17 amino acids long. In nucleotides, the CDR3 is TGTGCCAGCTCACCAAATTCGGGGCCGCTTCGCACAGATACGCAGTATTTT. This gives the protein CASSPNSGPLRTDTQYF.

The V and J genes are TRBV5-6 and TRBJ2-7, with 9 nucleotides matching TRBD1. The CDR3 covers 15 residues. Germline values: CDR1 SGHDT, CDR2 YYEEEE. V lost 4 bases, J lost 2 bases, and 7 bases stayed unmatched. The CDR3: CASSLGTGTPYEQYF. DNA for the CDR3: TGTGCCAGCAGCCTGGGGACAGGGACCCCCTACGAGCAGTACTTC. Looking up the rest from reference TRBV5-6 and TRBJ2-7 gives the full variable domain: DAGVTQSPTHLIKTRGQQVTLRCSPKSGHDTVSWYQQALGQGPQFIFQYYEEEERQRGNFPDRFSGHQFPNYSSELNVNALLLGDSALYLCASSLGTGTPYEQYFGPGTRLTVT.

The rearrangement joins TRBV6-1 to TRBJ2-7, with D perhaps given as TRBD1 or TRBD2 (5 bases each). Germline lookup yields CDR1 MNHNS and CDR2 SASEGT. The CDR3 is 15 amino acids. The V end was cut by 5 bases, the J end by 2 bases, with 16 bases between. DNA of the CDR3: TGTGCCAGCAGTCCATTAGCTGGGACGACCTACGAGCAGTACGTC. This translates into CASSPLAGTTYEQYV.